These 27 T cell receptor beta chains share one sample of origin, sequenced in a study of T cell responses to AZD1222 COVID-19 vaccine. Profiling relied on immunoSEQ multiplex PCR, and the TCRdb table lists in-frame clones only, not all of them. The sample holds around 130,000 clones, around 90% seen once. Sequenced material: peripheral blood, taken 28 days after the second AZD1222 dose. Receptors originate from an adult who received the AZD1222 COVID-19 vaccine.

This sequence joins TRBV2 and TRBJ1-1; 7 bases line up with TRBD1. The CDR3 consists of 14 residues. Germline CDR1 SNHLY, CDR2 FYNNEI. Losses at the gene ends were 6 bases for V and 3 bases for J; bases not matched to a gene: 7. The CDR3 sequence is CASSLGQMDTEAFF. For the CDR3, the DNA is TGTGCCAGCAGCTTGGGACAGATGGACACTGAAGCTTTCTTT.

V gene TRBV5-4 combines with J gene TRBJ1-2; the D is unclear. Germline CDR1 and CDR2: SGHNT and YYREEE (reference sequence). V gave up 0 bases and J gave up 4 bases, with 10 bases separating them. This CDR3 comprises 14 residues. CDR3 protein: CASSLEEISYGYTF. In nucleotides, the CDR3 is TGTGCCAGCAGCTTGGAGGAGATTAGCTATGGCTACACCTTC.

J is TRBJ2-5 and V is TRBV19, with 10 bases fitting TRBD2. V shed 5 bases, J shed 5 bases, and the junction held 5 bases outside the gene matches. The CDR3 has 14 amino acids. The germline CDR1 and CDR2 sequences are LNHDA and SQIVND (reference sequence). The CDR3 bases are TGTGCCAGTAGTGCTCGGACTAGCGGTGAGACCCAGTACTTC. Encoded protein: CASSARTSGETQYF.

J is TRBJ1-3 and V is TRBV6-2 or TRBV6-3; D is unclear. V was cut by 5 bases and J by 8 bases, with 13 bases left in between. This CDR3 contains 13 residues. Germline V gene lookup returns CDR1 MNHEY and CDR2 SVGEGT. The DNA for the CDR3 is TGTGCCAGCAGTCGACGGACGGCGGACACCATATATTTT. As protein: CASSRRTADTIYF.

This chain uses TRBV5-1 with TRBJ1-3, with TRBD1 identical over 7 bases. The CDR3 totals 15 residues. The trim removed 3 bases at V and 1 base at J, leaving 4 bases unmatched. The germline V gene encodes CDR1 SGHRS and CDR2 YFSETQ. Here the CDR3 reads CASSSTTGSGNTIYF. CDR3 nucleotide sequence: TGCGCCAGCAGCTCTACGACAGGGTCTGGAAACACCATATATTTT.

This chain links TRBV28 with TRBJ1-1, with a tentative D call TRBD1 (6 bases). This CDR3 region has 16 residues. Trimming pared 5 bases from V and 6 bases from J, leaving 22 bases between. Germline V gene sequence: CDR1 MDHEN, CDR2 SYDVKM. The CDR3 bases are TGTGCCAGCAGTATCCCGAGAGGGGGAAGAGTGCCTGAAGCTTTCTTT. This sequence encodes CASSIPRGGRVPEAFF.

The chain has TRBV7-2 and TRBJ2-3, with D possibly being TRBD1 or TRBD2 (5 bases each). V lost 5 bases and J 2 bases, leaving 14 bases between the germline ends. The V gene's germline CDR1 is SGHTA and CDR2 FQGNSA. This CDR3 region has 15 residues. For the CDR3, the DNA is TGTGCCAGCAGCACCTGGGACGGTGTCACAGATACGCAGTATTTT. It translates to CASSTWDGVTDTQYF.

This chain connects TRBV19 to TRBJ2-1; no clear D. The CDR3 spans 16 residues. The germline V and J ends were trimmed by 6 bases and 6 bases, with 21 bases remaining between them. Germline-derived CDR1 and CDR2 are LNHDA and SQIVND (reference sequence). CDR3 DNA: TGTGCCAGTAGACCATATAATAGGCCGGAAGGCAATGAGCAGTTCTTC. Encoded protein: CASRPYNRPEGNEQFF.

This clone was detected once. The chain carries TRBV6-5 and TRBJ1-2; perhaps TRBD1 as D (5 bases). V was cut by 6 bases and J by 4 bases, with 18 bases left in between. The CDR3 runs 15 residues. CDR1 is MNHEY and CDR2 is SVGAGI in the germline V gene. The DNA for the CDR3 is TGTGCCAGCAGGGCCGGGACTCCCGTCCCCTATGGCTACACCTTC. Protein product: CASRAGTPVPYGYTF.

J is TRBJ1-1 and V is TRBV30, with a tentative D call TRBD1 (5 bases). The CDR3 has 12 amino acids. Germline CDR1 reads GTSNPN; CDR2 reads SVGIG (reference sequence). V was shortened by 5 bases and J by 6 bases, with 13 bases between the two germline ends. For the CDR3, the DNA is TGTGCCTGGGGGACGGGTAGAGCTGAAGCTTTCTTT. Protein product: CAWGTGRAEAFF.

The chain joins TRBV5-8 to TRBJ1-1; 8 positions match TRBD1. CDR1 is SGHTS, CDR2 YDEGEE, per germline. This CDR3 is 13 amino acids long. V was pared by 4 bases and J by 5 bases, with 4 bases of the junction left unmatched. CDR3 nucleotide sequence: TGTGCCAGCAGCAGGACAGGGAGAACTGAAGCTTTCTTT. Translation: CASSRTGRTEAFF.

This CDR3 reads CASSQVGSRRTEAFF. In DNA form, the CDR3 reads TGCGCCAGCAGCCAAGTCGGATCCCGGAGGACTGAAGCTTTCTTT. V gene TRBV4-3 combines with J gene TRBJ1-1; no clear D gene. Germline CDR1 LGHNA, CDR2 YSLEER. The length of the CDR3 is 15 residues. V lost 1 base and J lost 5, with 14 bases in between.

In nucleotides, the CDR3 is TGTGCCAGCAGTGAACCTCTTGAAGCTTTCTTT. Translation gives CASSEPLEAFF. The V call is TRBV6-1, the J call TRBJ1-1, with unresolved D. The CDR3 length is 11 residues. Trimming removed 2 bases at V and 7 bases at J, with 5 bases between. CDR1 and CDR2 (germline): MNHNS, SASEGT.

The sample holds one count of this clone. The CDR3 sequence: CASSPRGIEEGEEQYF. CDR3 nucleotides: TGTGCCAGTAGTCCGAGAGGGATCGAAGAGGGTGAAGAGCAGTACTTC. V is TRBV19 and J is TRBJ2-7; possibly TRBD2 for D (5 bases). Germline V gene data show CDR1 as LNHDA and CDR2 as SQIVND (reference sequence). Trimming took off 5 bases at V and 7 bases at J, with 24 bases between the two ends. The CDR3 sequence is 16 residues long.

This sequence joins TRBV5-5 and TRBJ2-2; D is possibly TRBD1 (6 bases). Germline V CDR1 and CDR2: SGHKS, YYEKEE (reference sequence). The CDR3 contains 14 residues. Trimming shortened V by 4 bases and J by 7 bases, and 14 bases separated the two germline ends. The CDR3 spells CASSLGQLIGELFF. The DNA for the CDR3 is TGTGCCAGCAGCCTTGGACAGCTGATCGGGGAGCTGTTTTTT.

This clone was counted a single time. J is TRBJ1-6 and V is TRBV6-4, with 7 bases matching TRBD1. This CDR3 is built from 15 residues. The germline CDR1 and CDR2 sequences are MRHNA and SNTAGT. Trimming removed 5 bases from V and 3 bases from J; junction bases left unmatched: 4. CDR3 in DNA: TGTGCCAGCAGTCCAGGACAGGACTATAATTCACCCCTCCACTTT. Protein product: CASSPGQDYNSPLHF.

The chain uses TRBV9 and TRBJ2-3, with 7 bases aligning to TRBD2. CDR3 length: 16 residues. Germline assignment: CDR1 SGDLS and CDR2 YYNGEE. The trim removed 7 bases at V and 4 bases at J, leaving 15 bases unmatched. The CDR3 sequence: CASAAGVRESADTQYF. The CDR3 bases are TGTGCCAGCGCCGCGGGGGTGAGGGAGAGCGCAGATACGCAGTATTTT.

The CDR3 sequence is CAPESVGTDTQYF. The CDR3 DNA is TGTGCCCCTGAGAGCGTAGGCACAGATACGCAGTATTTT. The chain joins TRBV7-9 to TRBJ2-3; D remains unclear. The CDR3 extends over 13 amino acids. Germline V CDR1 and CDR2: SEHNR, FQNEAQ (reference sequence). Trimming took 11 bases from V and 1 from J, leaving 13 bases between them.

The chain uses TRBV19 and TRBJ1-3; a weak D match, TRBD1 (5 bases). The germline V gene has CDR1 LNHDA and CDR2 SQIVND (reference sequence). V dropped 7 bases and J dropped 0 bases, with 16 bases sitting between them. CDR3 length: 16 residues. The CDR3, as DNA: TGTGCCAGTAAGTCATCAAGTGGGGCCTCTGGAAACACCATATATTTT. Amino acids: CASKSSSGASGNTIYF.

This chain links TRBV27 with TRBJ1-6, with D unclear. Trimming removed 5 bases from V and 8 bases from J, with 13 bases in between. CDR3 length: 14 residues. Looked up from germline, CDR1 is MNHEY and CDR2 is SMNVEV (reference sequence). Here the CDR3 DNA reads TGTGCCAGCAGTATCAGCAGGATTTATTCACCCCTCCACTTT. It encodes CASSISRIYSPLHF.

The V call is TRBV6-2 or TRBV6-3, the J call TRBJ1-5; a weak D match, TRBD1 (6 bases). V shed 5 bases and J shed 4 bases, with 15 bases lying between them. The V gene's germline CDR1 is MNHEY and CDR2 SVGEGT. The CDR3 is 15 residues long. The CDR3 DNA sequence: TGTGCCAGCAGTCTCGAGGGGGTTGGAAATCAGCCCCAGCATTTT. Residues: CASSLEGVGNQPQHF.

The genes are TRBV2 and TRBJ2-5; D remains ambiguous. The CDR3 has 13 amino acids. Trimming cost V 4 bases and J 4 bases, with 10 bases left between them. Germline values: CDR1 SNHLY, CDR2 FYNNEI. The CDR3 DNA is TGTGCCAGCAGTGTAGGGATGGGAGAGACCCAGTACTTC. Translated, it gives CASSVGMGETQYF. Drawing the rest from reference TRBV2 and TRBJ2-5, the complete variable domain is EPEVTQTPSHQVTQMGQEVILRCVPISNHLYFYWYRQILGQKVEFLVSFYNNEISEKSEIFDDQFSVERPDGSNFTLKIRSTKLEDSAMYFCASSVGMGETQYFGPGTRLLVL.

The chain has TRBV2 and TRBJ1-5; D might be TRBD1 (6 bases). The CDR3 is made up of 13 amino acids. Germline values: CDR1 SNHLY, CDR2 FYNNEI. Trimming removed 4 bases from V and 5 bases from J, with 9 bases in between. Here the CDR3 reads CASSGQDHQPQHF. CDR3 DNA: TGTGCCAGCAGTGGACAGGATCATCAGCCCCAGCATTTT.

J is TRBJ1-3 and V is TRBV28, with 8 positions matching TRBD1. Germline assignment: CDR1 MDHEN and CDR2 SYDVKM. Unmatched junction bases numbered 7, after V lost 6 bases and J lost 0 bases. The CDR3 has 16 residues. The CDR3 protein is CASSNRDRSSGNTIYF. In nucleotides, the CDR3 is TGTGCCAGCAGCAACCGGGACAGGTCCTCTGGAAACACCATATATTTT.

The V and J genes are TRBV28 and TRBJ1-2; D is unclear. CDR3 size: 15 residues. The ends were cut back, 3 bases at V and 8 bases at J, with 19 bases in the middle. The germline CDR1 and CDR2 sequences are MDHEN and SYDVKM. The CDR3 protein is CASSLVQEGVGGYTF. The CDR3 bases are TGTGCCAGCAGTTTGGTGCAGGAAGGTGTCGGCGGCTACACCTTC.

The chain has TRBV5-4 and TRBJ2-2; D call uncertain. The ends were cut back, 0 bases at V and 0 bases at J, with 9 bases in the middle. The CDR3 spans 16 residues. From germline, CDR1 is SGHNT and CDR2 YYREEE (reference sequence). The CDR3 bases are TGTGCCAGCAGCTTGGCCGTAGGACCGAACACCGGGGAGCTGTTTTTT. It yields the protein CASSLAVGPNTGELFF. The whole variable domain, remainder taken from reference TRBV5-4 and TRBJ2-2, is ETGVTQSPTHLIKTRGQQVTLRCSSQSGHNTVSWYQQALGQGPQFIFQYYREEENGRGNFPPRFSGLQFPNYSSELNVNALELDDSALYLCASSLAVGPNTGELFFGEGSRLTVL.

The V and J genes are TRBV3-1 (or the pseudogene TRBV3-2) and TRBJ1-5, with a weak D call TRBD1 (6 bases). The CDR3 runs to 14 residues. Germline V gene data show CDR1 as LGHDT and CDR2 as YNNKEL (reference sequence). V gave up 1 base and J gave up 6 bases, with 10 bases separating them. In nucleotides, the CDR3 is TGTGCCAGCAGCCAAGGTACAGGGAGTCAGCCCCAGCATTTT. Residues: CASSQGTGSQPQHF.